Shown below are 8 T cell receptor beta chains from a single sample sequenced in a study of Ad26.COV2.S vaccination and SARS-CoV-2 variants. As for treatment: around 19 received Ad26.COV2.S at low or high dose, single or two shots; five or six received placebo; per-sample allocation not given. Day 63 following the first vaccine or placebo injection was when the samples were taken. Profiling relied on immunoSEQ multiplex PCR, and the TCRdb table lists in-frame clones only, not all of them. The sample contains over 400,000 clones, approximately 92% of which appear only once. The starting material was peripheral blood, obtained in a trial of Ad26.COV2.S vaccine versus placebo. These receptors were obtained from a person aged 18 to 65 who received the Ad26.COV2.S COVID-19 vaccine or a placebo.

The chain recombines TRBV18 with TRBJ1-1; D is undetermined. Germline V lookup: CDR1 KGHSH, CDR2 LQKENI. The ends were cut back, 1 base at V and 0 bases at J, with 9 bases in the middle. The CDR3 has 15 residues. The CDR3 DNA is TGTGCCAGCTCACCACAGGCAGACCTGAACACTGAAGCTTTCTTT. Translating it yields CASSPQADLNTEAFF.

This chain connects TRBV9 to TRBJ1-2; a possible D gene is TRBD1 (5 bases). Trimming stripped 0 bases from V and 3 bases from J, with 15 bases between. The CDR3 is 16 amino acids. CDR1 is SGDLS and CDR2 is YYNGEE in the germline V gene. The CDR3, as DNA: TGTGCCAGCAGCGTAGAGGGGCGCGGGGGGTACTATGGCTACACCTTC. Its protein product is CASSVEGRGGYYGYTF.

The table lists this clone with a count of one. The chain employs TRBV6-5 and TRBJ1-5; TRBD1 agrees at 8 bases. The CDR3 contains 16 residues. V lost 2 bases to trimming and J lost 3 bases; unmatched junction nucleotides: 6. The germline V gene encodes CDR1 MNHEY and CDR2 SVGAGI. In DNA, the CDR3 is TGTGCCAGCAGTTACCAGACAGGGGCAGTCAATCAGCCCCAGCATTTT. Translating it yields CASSYQTGAVNQPQHF.

V and J are TRBV5-4 and TRBJ2-2; D call uncertain. Between the trimmed V and J ends, which lost 3 bases and 1 base, there was a span of 10 bases. The CDR3 has 15 amino acids. Germline CDR1 reads SGHNT; CDR2 reads YYREEE (reference sequence). CDR3 sequence reads: CASSSPSENTGELFF. CDR3 nucleotides: TGTGCCAGCAGCTCCCCCTCAGAGAACACCGGGGAGCTGTTTTTT.

V usage is TRBV7-9 and J usage is TRBJ1-1; 9 nucleotides agree with TRBD1. CDR1 SEHNR and CDR2 FQNEAQ come from the germline V gene (reference sequence). V lost 5 bases, J lost 5 bases, and 12 bases stayed unmatched. CDR3 size: 16 residues. DNA for the CDR3: TGTGCCAGCAGCCCCTTCGTGACAGGGGGGAAGACTGAAGCTTTCTTT. This sequence encodes CASSPFVTGGKTEAFF.

The rearrangement links TRBV11-1 to TRBJ2-2; 7 bases align to TRBD1. The V and J ends lost 2 bases and 3 bases, in that order; junction bases with no gene match: 6. Germline lookup yields CDR1 SGHAT and CDR2 FQDESV (reference sequence). The CDR3 is made up of 16 amino acids. CDR3 amino acids: CASSLKRGHYTGELFF. CDR3 DNA: TGTGCCAGCAGCTTAAAAAGGGGGCATTACACCGGGGAGCTGTTTTTT.

Note on this clone: This same CDR3 is encoded by further DNA sequences in the sample. The chain combines TRBV19 with TRBJ2-6; no firm D call. Germline V gives CDR1 LNHDA, CDR2 SQIVND (reference sequence). The length of the CDR3 is 15 residues. Trimming shortened V by 1 base and J by 2 bases, and 6 bases separated the two germline ends. Here the CDR3 reads CASSIGGPGANVLTF. CDR3 sequence (DNA): TGTGCCAGTAGTATAGGTGGACCTGGGGCCAACGTCCTGACTTTC.

The table lists this clone with a few counts. The chain uses TRBV4-1 and TRBJ2-1; D is unresolved. Per germline, CDR1 MGHRA and CDR2 YSYEKL. Trimming removed 0 bases from V and 2 bases from J, with 8 bases in between. The CDR3 extends over 15 amino acids. The CDR3 DNA reads TGCGCCAGCAGCCAAGAAAGCCTACCCTACAATGAGCAGTTCTTC. Protein sequence: CASSQESLPYNEQFF.